The 5 T cell receptor beta chains reported below all come from one sample, sequenced in a study of blood T cell repertoires in COVID-19. Profiled with immunoSEQ multiplex PCR; TCRdb holds only in-frame clones, not every one. The sample includes around 32,000 clones, 65% to 90% of them seen just once. The sequenced sample was peripheral blood. The receptors originated from a woman aged 80 or over with active or convalescent COVID-19.

J is TRBJ2-3 and V is TRBV3-1 (or the pseudogene TRBV3-2), with D tentatively TRBD2 (6 bases). V gave up 3 bases and J gave up 6 bases, with 10 bases separating them. Germline loops: CDR1 LGHDT, CDR2 YNNKEL (reference sequence). The CDR3 spans 13 residues. This CDR3 is CASSQGSGDTQYF. For the CDR3, the DNA is TGTGCCAGCAGCCAGGGGAGCGGGGATACGCAGTATTTT.

This clone was recorded only once. The chain recombines TRBV7-6 with TRBJ1-1, with TRBD1 as a possible D gene (6 bases). The V end was cut by 4 bases, the J end by 4 bases, with 16 bases between. CDR3 length: 15 residues. Germline CDR1 SGHVS, CDR2 FNYEAQ. CDR3 protein: CASSYGGGGGTEAFF. CDR3 bases: TGTGCCAGCAGCTATGGGGGCGGGGGTGGCACTGAAGCTTTCTTT. Full variable domain (rest looked up from reference TRBV7-6 and TRBJ1-1): GAGVSQSPRYKVTKRGQDVALRCDPISGHVSLYWYRQALGQGPEFLTYFNYEAQQDKSGLPNDRFSAERPEGSISTLTIQRTEQRDSAMYRCASSYGGGGGTEAFFGQGTRLTVV.

This clone has a single count. This chain joins TRBV5-4 and TRBJ2-3; a possible D gene is TRBD2 (5 bases). Germline V lookup: CDR1 SGHNT, CDR2 YYREEE (reference sequence). This CDR3 contains 14 residues. Deletions cut 2 bases from V and 2 bases from J, with 9 bases between. The CDR3 DNA sequence: TGTGCCAGCAGCTTCCTAGCTAACACAGATACGCAGTATTTT. This encodes CASSFLANTDTQYF.

The chain links TRBV2 to TRBJ2-7, with a tentative D call TRBD1 (7 bases). The germline gives CDR1 SNHLY, CDR2 FYNNEI. This CDR3 spans 14 amino acids. Trimming shortened V by 3 bases and J by 3 bases, and 12 bases separated the two germline ends. CDR3 in DNA: TGTGCCAGCAGTGAGTACAGGGGAGGCTACGAGCAGTACTTC. Its protein product is CASSEYRGGYEQYF.

The CDR3 loop is CASSPRLAGAGDTQYF. The DNA of the CDR3 is TGTGCCAGCAGCCCCCGACTAGCGGGAGCGGGAGATACGCAGTATTTT. The chain uses TRBV11-2 and TRBJ2-3; the match to TRBD2 covers 12 bases. The length of the CDR3 is 16 residues. Germline V gives CDR1 SGHAT, CDR2 FQNNGV. The junction had 8 bases not matched to a gene; V was cut back by 5 bases and J by 5 bases.